This passage covers 26 T cell receptor beta chains from one sample sequenced in a study of shared clonotypes between healthy human individuals. Data came from immunoSEQ multiplex PCR; TCRdb stores just in-frame clones and leaves some out. Here the sample spans millions of clones, around nine tenths being singletons. The sample taken for sequencing was naive CD4+ T cells sorted from blood. Subset reported: CD45RA+ positively selected. Every receptor here comes from a man aged 18 to 29 in good health.

This chain links TRBV6-1 with TRBJ1-1; D not certain. Germline values: CDR1 MNHNS, CDR2 SASEGT. V gave up 5 bases and J gave up 1 base, with 11 bases separating them. The CDR3 totals 14 residues. The CDR3 is CASSSQDGNTEAFF. CDR3 bases: TGTGCCAGCAGTTCCCAGGACGGGAACACTGAAGCTTTCTTT.

This clone was counted a few times. The V call is TRBV6-6, the J call TRBJ1-2, with 8 bases fitting TRBD1. The germline gives CDR1 MNHNY, CDR2 SVGAGI (reference sequence). After removal of 6 bases from V and 3 bases from J, the junction contained 3 bases not matched to a gene. This CDR3 contains 13 residues. The CDR3 loop is CASRTTGDYGYTF. CDR3 DNA: TGTGCCAGCAGGACGACAGGGGACTATGGCTACACCTTC.

This chain joins TRBV9 and TRBJ2-3; no firm D call. Trimming cost V 4 bases and J 6 bases, with 15 bases left between them. CDR1 SGDLS and CDR2 YYNGEE come from the germline V gene. The CDR3 is 14 residues long. CDR3 nucleotide sequence: TGTGCCAGCAGCACCCATAGAGGATCGGATACGCAGTATTTT. It yields the protein CASSTHRGSDTQYF.

This chain links TRBV29-1 with TRBJ2-5, with 7 bases lining up with TRBD1. The CDR3 spans 17 residues. V lost 8 bases and J lost 5; bases outside the gene matches: 23. From germline, CDR1 is SQVTM and CDR2 ANQGSEA. The chain's CDR3 is CSSTRPATGLIRETQYF. The CDR3 DNA reads as TGCAGCTCCACGCGACCGGCGACAGGGTTAATTCGGGAGACCCAGTACTTC. The full variable domain, with the rest looked up from reference TRBV29-1 and TRBJ2-5, is SAVISQKPSRDICQRGTSLTIQCQVDSQVTMMFWYRQQPGQSLTLIATANQGSEATYESGFVIDKFPISRPNLTFSTLTVSNMSPEDSSIYLCSSTRPATGLIRETQYFGPGTRLLVL.

The DNA for the CDR3 is TGTGCCAGCAGTTTACAGTACACTAATTCACCCCTCCACTTT. This gives the protein CASSLQYTNSPLHF. This sequence joins TRBV27 and TRBJ1-6, with unresolved D. The CDR3 is 14 residues long. The V gene lost 2 bases and the J gene lost 6 bases, with 8 bases spanning the gap. The germline V gene has CDR1 MNHEY and CDR2 SMNVEV (reference sequence).

The chain has TRBV6-5 and TRBJ2-5; 9 bases are shared with TRBD1. This CDR3 has 15 residues. Germline CDR1 is MNHEY and CDR2 is SVGAGI. Losses at the gene ends were 2 bases for V and 1 base for J; bases not matched to a gene: 2. The CDR3 nucleotides are TGTGCCAGCAGTTACAGACAGGGGGTCCAAGAGACCCAGTACTTC. Amino acids: CASSYRQGVQETQYF.

Notes on this clone: This sample includes further DNA sequences coding for the same CDR3. The chain links TRBV30 to TRBJ2-5, with D unclear. CDR1 is GTSNPN and CDR2 is SVGIG in the germline V gene (reference sequence). Trimming stripped 3 bases from V and 5 bases from J, with 7 bases between. CDR3 length equals 11 residues. The CDR3 bases are TGTGCCTGGAGACAAGGGGAGACCCAGTACTTC. It specifies CAWRQGETQYF.

For the CDR3, the DNA is TGTGCCAGCAGCTTAAGATGGGGCAATCAGCCCCAGCATTTT. This translates into CASSLRWGNQPQHF. This sequence joins TRBV7-2 and TRBJ1-5; unclear D gene. The CDR3 has 14 residues. Trimming took 2 bases from V and 2 from J, leaving 7 bases between them. Germline CDR1 SGHTA, CDR2 FQGNSA.

The table lists this clone with a few counts. This sequence joins TRBV9 and TRBJ1-4; D may be TRBD1 (5 bases). The CDR3 totals 15 residues. CDR1 and CDR2 (germline): SGDLS, YYNGEE. V dropped 0 bases and J dropped 8 bases, with 14 bases sitting between them. CDR3 region: CASSVAGGWGEKLFF. In DNA form, the CDR3 reads TGTGCCAGCAGCGTAGCAGGAGGATGGGGCGAAAAACTGTTTTTT.

The chain recombines TRBV5-4 with TRBJ1-1; D gene unclear. V lost 0 bases and J 2 bases, leaving 8 bases between the germline ends. Germline V gives CDR1 SGHNT, CDR2 YYREEE (reference sequence). This CDR3 has 14 amino acids. The CDR3 sequence is CASSLEPVNTEAFF. The CDR3 DNA is TGTGCCAGCAGCTTGGAGCCAGTAAACACTGAAGCTTTCTTT.

This clone has only one observation. The chain carries TRBV18 and TRBJ2-5; no reliable D call. The J call is in doubt because the DNA end fits TRBJ2-7 better. Per the germline V gene, CDR1 is KGHSH and CDR2 is LQKENI. This CDR3 contains 12 residues. The CDR3 DNA is TGTGCCAGCTCACCTGACTCCTACGAGCAGTACTTC. It translates to CASSPDSYEQYF.

V gene TRBV5-5 combines with J gene TRBJ1-2; 7 nucleotides match TRBD1. The length of the CDR3 is 13 residues. J lost 2 bases, V lost 4 bases, and 2 bases had no gene match. Germline CDR1 reads SGHKS; CDR2 reads YYEKEE (reference sequence). Written as DNA, the CDR3 is TGTGCCAGCAGCCAGGGACAGAACTATGGCTACACCTTC. Its translation is CASSQGQNYGYTF.

In regard to this clone: This may be a read error, as it is one base from a much larger clone. The J gene is TRBJ2-5, the V gene TRBV5-4; D is unclear. Germline CDR1 reads SGHNT; CDR2 reads YYREEE (reference sequence). CDR3 size: 11 residues. Trimming cost V 4 bases and J 1 base, with 2 bases left between them. CDR3 DNA: TGTGCCAGCAGCGTCCAAGAGACCCAGTACTTC. The encoded protein is CASSVQETQYF.

The chain joins TRBV5-1 to TRBJ2-3, with 10 bases aligning to TRBD1. Trimming removed 2 bases from V and 0 bases from J; junction bases left unmatched: 6. CDR1 is SGHRS, CDR2 YFSETQ, per germline. This CDR3 spans 17 amino acids. The CDR3 loop reads CASSFGTGDSSTDTQYF. The CDR3 DNA is TGCGCCAGCAGCTTCGGGACAGGGGACTCTAGCACAGATACGCAGTATTTT.

The chain has TRBV30 and TRBJ2-3; 13 bases agree with TRBD2. The trim removed 3 bases at V and 3 bases at J, leaving 3 bases unmatched. The CDR3 runs to 15 residues. Per germline, CDR1 GTSNPN and CDR2 SVGIG (reference sequence). CDR3 sequence: CAWSGLAGATDTQYF. The CDR3 nucleotides read TGTGCCTGGAGCGGACTAGCGGGAGCGACAGATACGCAGTATTTT.

The chain recombines TRBV9 with TRBJ2-3; 10 nucleotides align to TRBD2. Looked up from germline, CDR1 is SGDLS and CDR2 is YYNGEE. J was trimmed by 2 bases and V by 1 base; bases with no gene match: 7. The CDR3 runs to 17 residues. The CDR3: CASSVLAGVSPTDTQYF. The DNA of the CDR3 is TGTGCCAGCAGCGTACTAGCGGGAGTTTCCCCCACAGATACGCAGTATTTT.

J is TRBJ2-7 and V is TRBV7-6; no firm D call. V lost 9 bases and J 2 bases, leaving 14 bases between the germline ends. Germline assignment: CDR1 SGHVS and CDR2 FNYEAQ. The CDR3 covers 13 residues. The CDR3 spells CASSLKRTYEQYF. In DNA, the CDR3 is TGTGCCAGTTCCCTCAAAAGAACCTACGAGCAGTACTTC.

The chain combines TRBV7-9 with TRBJ1-4; D ambiguous. The germline V gene encodes CDR1 SEHNR and CDR2 FQNEAQ (reference sequence). Trimming pared 5 bases from V and 0 bases from J, leaving 10 bases between. The CDR3 consists of 15 residues. The CDR3: CASSPTGATNEKLFF. CDR3 in DNA: TGTGCCAGCAGCCCGACCGGTGCAACTAATGAAAAACTGTTTTTT.

V and J are TRBV6-5 and TRBJ1-4, with D maybe TRBD1 (6 bases). CDR3 length: 13 amino acids. With 8 bases removed from V and 7 bases from J, the gap between germline ends came to 14 bases. The germline CDR1 and CDR2 sequences are MNHEY and SVGAGI. This CDR3 is CASGRGRVEKLFF. The CDR3 coding sequence is TGTGCCAGCGGAAGGGGGAGAGTTGAAAAACTGTTTTTT.

This rearrangement joins TRBV4-2 to TRBJ1-5; D may be TRBD1 (6 bases). Germline V CDR1 and CDR2: LGHNA, YNFKEQ. The CDR3 loop spans 19 amino acids. V lost 5 bases and J 3 bases, leaving 26 bases between the germline ends. The CDR3 DNA reads TGTGCCAGCAGCACCCGTCCGGGACACTCGTCGATAGACAATCAGCCCCAGCATTTT. Translating it yields CASSTRPGHSSIDNQPQHF.

Remarks on this clone: This sample also contains other DNA sequences that code for the same CDR3. V usage is TRBV5-1 and J usage is TRBJ2-5; 11 bases fit TRBD1. Germline V gene data show CDR1 as SGHRS and CDR2 as YFSETQ. This CDR3 is built from 15 residues. J gave up 1 base and V 4 bases, and 3 bases lay outside the gene matches. The chain's CDR3 is CASSVGTGGQETQYF. The CDR3 DNA sequence: TGCGCCAGCAGCGTCGGGACAGGGGGCCAAGAGACCCAGTACTTC. Combining the CDR3 with reference TRBV5-1 and TRBJ2-5 gives the whole variable domain KAGVTQTPRYLIKTRGQQVTLSCSPISGHRSVSWYQQTPGQGLQFLFEYFSETQRNKGNFPGRFSGRQFSNSRSEMNVSTLELGDSALYLCASSVGTGGQETQYFGPGTRLLVL.

This rearrangement joins TRBV6-8 to TRBJ2-7; D assignment may be TRBD1 or TRBD2 (6 bases each). V was pared by 2 bases and J by 0 bases, with 23 bases between. From germline, CDR1 is MNHGY and CDR2 SAAAGT. This CDR3 comprises 19 residues. The chain's CDR3 is CASSYPTSKRGHSSYEQYF. CDR3 DNA sequence: TGTGCCAGCAGTTACCCCACCTCAAAACGGGGGCATAGCTCCTACGAGCAGTACTTC.

To note about this clone: Other DNA sequences in the sample encode the same CDR3. The rearrangement links TRBV7-2 to TRBJ2-5, with D perhaps TRBD2 (6 bases). This CDR3 is built from 14 residues. The germline V and J ends were trimmed by 1 base and 5 bases, with 11 bases remaining between them. CDR1 and CDR2 (germline): SGHTA, FQGNSA. CDR3 nucleotide sequence: TGTGCCAGCAGCTTAGTGGGCGGGGCGGAGACCCAGTACTTC. It encodes CASSLVGGAETQYF.

The V and J genes are TRBV30 and TRBJ2-5; no clear D gene. Trimming cost V 3 bases and J 1 base, with 9 bases left between them. Looked up from germline, CDR1 is GTSNPN and CDR2 is SVGIG (reference sequence). The CDR3 is made up of 13 amino acids. CDR3 bases: TGTGCCTGGAGGCGACCGTTCCAAGAGACCCAGTACTTC. It yields the protein CAWRRPFQETQYF.

Concerning this clone: Additional DNA sequences in this sample encode the identical CDR3. The chain links TRBV5-1 to TRBJ2-7, with TRBD2 matching 10 bases. J gave up 1 base and V 4 bases, and 5 bases lay outside the gene matches. CDR1 SGHRS and CDR2 YFSETQ come from the germline V gene. This CDR3 has 15 residues. The CDR3 DNA sequence: TGCGCCAGCAGCCCCGGGACTAGCGTTTCCTACGAGCAGTACTTC. This sequence encodes CASSPGTSVSYEQYF.

V gene TRBV10-1 combines with J gene TRBJ2-5; TRBD1 might be the D (6 bases). V shed 5 bases and J shed 2 bases, with 12 bases lying between them. The germline CDR1 and CDR2 sequences are WNHNN and SYGVQD (reference sequence). The CDR3 runs 14 residues. The CDR3 nucleotides are TGCGCCAGCAGTAAGACAGGCGTTCAAGAGACCCAGTACTTC. Amino acids: CASSKTGVQETQYF.